Sequencing of this T cell receptor beta chain was carried out in a study of blood T cell repertoires in COVID-19. Overall study context: The United States, Italy and Spain were the sources of the acute and convalescent COVID-19 samples. In each case, the material was cDNA or gDNA derived from T cells, B-cell-depleted T cells, or PBMCs.

How the authors handled the data: The assay estimated nucleated cells by amplifying reference gene primers. Assay used: immunoSEQ multiplex PCR; TCRdb lists only in-frame clones, some missing. V, J and clone size are taken as reported in that table, and D and trimming were inferred from the DNA itself. The sample contains some 240,000 clones, around nine tenths of which appear only once. Per the germline V gene, CDR1 is SGHVS and CDR2 is FQNEAQ. V shed 1 base and J shed 4 bases, with 20 bases lying between them. CDR3 length equals 17 residues. Sequencing was done on a sample of peripheral blood. The clonotype was recovered from a man between 60 and 75 years old who had recovered from COVID-19. The J gene is TRBJ2-7, the V gene TRBV7-8; possibly TRBD1 for D (6 bases). CDR3 sequence reads: CASSLDRNRAYRYEQYF. The CDR3 bases are TGTGCCAGCAGCTTAGACAGAAACAGGGCCTATCGGTACGAGCAGTACTTC.